Below, one TCR beta chain is given with its context. As yet, its antigen is unknown. The CDR3 consists of 12 residues. V dropped 7 bases and J dropped 7 bases, with 14 bases sitting between them. The V gene's germline CDR1 is LGHNT and CDR2 FRNRAP. While the first cohort had fewer than 850 subjects, the donors belonged to the separate validation cohort of fewer than 150 subjects. The sample originates from a study of cytomegalovirus exposure and HLA in healthy donors. Findings and limits, study-wide: In vitro checks showed that three CMV-associated chains really do target CMV antigens. Across donors, most TCRs were seen rarely, yet some public ones were widespread. Within the 130 or so validation repertoires, first-cohort TCR clusters tended to co-occur, according to a later analysis.

Measured with immunoSEQ multiplex PCR; TCRdb has only the in-frame clones, and not every one. Of 100,000 to 150,000 clones listed, around 90% were seen once; the top ten hold 1.5% to 2%. Material: PBMCs. This clonotype was obtained from a woman between 18 and 29 years old in good health and CMV-seronegative. The V call is TRBV12-5, the J call TRBJ2-7; perhaps TRBD1 as D (5 bases). The CDR3 region is CASAPQGREQYF. DNA of the CDR3: TGTGCTAGTGCCCCCCAGGGTCGTGAGCAGTACTTC.